This T cell receptor (beta chain) was captured in a study of blood T cell repertoires in COVID-19 (dated by TCRdb to the early 2020s). Looking at the study overall: Samples from collaborators originated in the United States, Italy and Spain and spanned both the acute and convalescent phases of COVID-19. Subjects who had been exposed to COVID-19, were actively infected with it, or had recovered from it provided the deeply sampled blood TCRbeta repertoires that made up the dataset. Where available, HLA class I and class II types were obtained from metadata supplied by the sample provider rather than from assay-based typing. The prospective study material was composed of cDNA or gDNA derived from T cells, B-cell-depleted T cells, or PBMCs. The repertoires were released in a freely available public database intended as a resource for research on the immune response to SARS-CoV-2. Samples were obtained from the ongoing ImmuneRACE study (first 160 participants) and from approximately 1,200 subjects provided by 6 global collaborators. Sample metadata almost always included a de-identified subject ID, COVID-19 status, age in years and sex. Overall results and qualifications from the work: How much clinical and demographic metadata was included differed by source and by participant, and the metadata was provided uncurated.

TCRbeta CDR3 regions were amplified from genomic DNA using the immunoSEQ Assay, a bias-controlled multiplex PCR. The study's processing was this. Within the assay, amplification of reference gene primers was used to estimate how many nucleated cells each sample contained. To quantify the absolute abundance of each unique TCRbeta CDR3 rearrangement, sequence reads were collapsed and filtered. For each sample, productive Simpson clonality was calculated as the square root of Simpson's diversity index over productive rearrangements. The clones in this table, taken by TCRdb from immuneACCESS, are in-frame only. Not every clone is retained; where verified, under half of the shortfall comes from an unresolved V gene, and the cause of the rest is unknown. The V and J calls and clone size come from that table; D and trimming were worked out from the DNA. The sample table holds around 110,000 clones, of which about 81% were seen once. The top ten clones comprise 7.9% of the sample.

The collaborating institutions used their own protocols to collect whole blood in K2EDTA tubes. For TCRbeta analysis, collaborators shipped samples in one of three forms: frozen whole blood, isolated PBMCs, or DNA extracted from either of those sample types. V loses 0 bases, J loses 0 bases, and the germline ends lie 9 bases apart. Taken from cysteine to phenylalanine, the CDR3 has 16 residues. Only the CDR3 region is kept as DNA, spanning 48 bases read in frame from base 1. For CDR1 and CDR2, the germline V gene lists MGHRA and YSYEKL. Comment on this clone: Its target antigen remains unknown. The input lacks base qualities; no much larger clone sits a single base away.

Sequencing used peripheral blood. The chain links TRBV4-1 with TRBJ1-3; the D gene remains uncertain. The TCR sequence derives from a man aged 70 or older with acute or convalescent COVID-19. For the CDR3, the sequence is CASSQEGWASGNTIYF. The base sequence is TGCGCCAGCAGCCAAGAAGGTTGGGCCTCTGGAAACACCATATATTTT.